The T cell receptor (beta chain) described here comes from a study of early T cells in non-severe SARS-CoV-2 infection. CDR1 is GTSNPN and CDR2 is SVGIG in the germline V gene (reference sequence). The CDR3 spans 16 residues. Trimming removed 0 bases at V and 1 base at J, with 15 bases between. This clonotype occurred many times. Unique molecular identifiers (one per individual cDNA molecule) were attached. Each CDR3 protein is one row after TCRdb ran MiXCR on the 5' RACE reads. The sample has about 50,000 distinct CDR3 sequences, approximately 5.1% seen once; the top ten hold 5.4%. The source was whole blood, collected at baseline. The rearrangement joins TRBV30 to TRBJ1-1; no reliable D call. This TCR came from an adult who was a healthcare worker with PCR-confirmed SARS-CoV-2 infection or an uninfected control (not recorded which). The CDR3, as DNA: TGTGCCTGGAGTGTGGCCGGAATTGGAGGGAACACTGAAGCTTTCTTT. The encoded protein is CAWSVAGIGGNTEAFF.